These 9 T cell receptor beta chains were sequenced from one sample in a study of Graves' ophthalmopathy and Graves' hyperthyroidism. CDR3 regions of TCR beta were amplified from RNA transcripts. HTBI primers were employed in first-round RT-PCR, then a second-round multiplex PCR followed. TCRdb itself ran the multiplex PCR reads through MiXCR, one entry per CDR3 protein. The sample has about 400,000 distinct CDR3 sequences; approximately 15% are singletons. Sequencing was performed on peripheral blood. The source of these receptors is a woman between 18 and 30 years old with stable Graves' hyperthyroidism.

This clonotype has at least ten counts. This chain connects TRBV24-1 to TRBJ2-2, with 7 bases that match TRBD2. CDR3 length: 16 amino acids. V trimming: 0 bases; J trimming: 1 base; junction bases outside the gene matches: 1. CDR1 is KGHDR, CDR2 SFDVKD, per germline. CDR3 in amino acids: CATSDLGRENTGELFF. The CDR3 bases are TGTGCCACCAGTGATTTGGGGAGGGAGAACACCGGGGAGCTGTTTTTT.

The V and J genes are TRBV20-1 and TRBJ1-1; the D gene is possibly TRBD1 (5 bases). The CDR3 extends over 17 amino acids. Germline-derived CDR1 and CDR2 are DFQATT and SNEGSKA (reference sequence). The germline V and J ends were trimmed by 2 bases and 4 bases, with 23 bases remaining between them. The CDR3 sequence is CSARPRTPLPGGTEAFF. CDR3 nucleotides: TGCAGTGCTAGACCCCGGACTCCCCTCCCCGGGGGCACTGAAGCTTTCTTT.

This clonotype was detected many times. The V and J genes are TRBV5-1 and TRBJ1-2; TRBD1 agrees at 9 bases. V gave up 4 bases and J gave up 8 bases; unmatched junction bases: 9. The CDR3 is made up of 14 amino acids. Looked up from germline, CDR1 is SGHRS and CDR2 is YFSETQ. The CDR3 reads CASSLAGTGGGYTF. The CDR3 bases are TGCGCCAGCAGCCTGGCAGGAACAGGGGGCGGCTACACCTTC.

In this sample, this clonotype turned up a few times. The CDR3 spells CASSQEDKGEQPQHF. DNA of the CDR3: TGCGCCAGCAGCCAGGAGGACAAGGGCGAACAGCCCCAGCATTTT. This sequence joins TRBV4-1 and TRBJ1-5; TRBD1 might be the D (5 bases). Trimming shortened V by 3 bases and J by 7 bases, and 16 bases separated the two germline ends. Germline V gene sequence: CDR1 MGHRA, CDR2 YSYEKL. This CDR3 contains 15 residues.

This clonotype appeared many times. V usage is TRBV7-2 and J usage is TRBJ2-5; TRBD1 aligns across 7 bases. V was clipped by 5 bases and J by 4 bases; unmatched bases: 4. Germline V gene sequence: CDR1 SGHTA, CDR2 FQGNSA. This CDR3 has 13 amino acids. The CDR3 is CASSPDRAETQYF. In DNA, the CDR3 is TGTGCCAGCAGCCCAGACAGGGCAGAGACCCAGTACTTC.

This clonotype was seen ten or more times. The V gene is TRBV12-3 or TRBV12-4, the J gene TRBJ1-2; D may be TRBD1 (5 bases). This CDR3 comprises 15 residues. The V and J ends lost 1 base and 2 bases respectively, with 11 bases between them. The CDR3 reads CASSLGPGLNYGYTF. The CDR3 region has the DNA TGTGCCAGCAGTTTAGGACCAGGGCTAAACTATGGCTACACCTTC.

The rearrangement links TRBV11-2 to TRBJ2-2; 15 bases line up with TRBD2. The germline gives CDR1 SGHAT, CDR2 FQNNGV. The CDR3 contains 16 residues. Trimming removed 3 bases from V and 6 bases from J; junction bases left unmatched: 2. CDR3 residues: CASSLGLAGGSGELFF. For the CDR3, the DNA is TGTGCCAGCAGCTTGGGACTAGCGGGGGGATCCGGGGAGCTGTTTTTT.

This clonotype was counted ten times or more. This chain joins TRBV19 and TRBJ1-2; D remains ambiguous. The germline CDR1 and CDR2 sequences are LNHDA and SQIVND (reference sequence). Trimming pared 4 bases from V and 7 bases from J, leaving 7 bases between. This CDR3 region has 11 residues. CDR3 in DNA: TGTGCCAGTAGTAAGACGGTTGGCTACACCTTC. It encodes CASSKTVGYTF.

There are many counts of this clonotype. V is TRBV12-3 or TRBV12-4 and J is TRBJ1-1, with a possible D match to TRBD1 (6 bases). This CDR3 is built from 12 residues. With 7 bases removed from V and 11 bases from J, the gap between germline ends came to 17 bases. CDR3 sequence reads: CASTPGGTWAFF. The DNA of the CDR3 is TGTGCCAGCACCCCAGGCGGGACATGGGCTTTCTTT.